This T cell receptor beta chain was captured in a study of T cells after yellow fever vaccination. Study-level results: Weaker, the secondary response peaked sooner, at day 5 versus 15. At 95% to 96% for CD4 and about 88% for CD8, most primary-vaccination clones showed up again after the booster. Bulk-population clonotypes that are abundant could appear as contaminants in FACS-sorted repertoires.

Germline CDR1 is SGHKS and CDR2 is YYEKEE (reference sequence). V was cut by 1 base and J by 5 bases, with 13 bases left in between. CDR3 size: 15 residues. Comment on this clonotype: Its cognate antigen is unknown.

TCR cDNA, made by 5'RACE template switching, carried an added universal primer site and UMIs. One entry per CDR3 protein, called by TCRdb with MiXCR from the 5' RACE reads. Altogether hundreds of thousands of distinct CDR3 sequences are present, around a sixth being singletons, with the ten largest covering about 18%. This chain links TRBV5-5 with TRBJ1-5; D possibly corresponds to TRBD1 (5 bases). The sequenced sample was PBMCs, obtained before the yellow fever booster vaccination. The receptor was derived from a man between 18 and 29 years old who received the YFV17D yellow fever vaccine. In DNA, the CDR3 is TGTGCCAGCAGCTTGTATAAGGGGATACATCAGCCCCAGCATTTT. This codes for CASSLYKGIHQPQHF.